Listed below are T cell receptor beta chains from one sample, sequenced in a study of patients and donors after allogeneic stem cell transplantation. TCRdb called the RT-PCR reads again in MiXCR, with one record for every CDR3 protein. The data hold 20,000 or so distinct CDR3 sequences, with less than 45% observed a single time. Input material: blood, either unsorted or a sorted T cell fraction (not recorded which). The receptors originated from a human donor who was either an allogeneic HSCT recipient or a stem cell or donor lymphocyte infusion donor (not recorded which). It is not recorded whose cells these are; they may come from a transplant donor. The CDR3 runs from the conserved cysteine through the conserved F or W. The D gene is left open where the match is weak. The size field is filled for only some rows; it gives once, few, many or a size class.

clone size	V gene	J gene	D gene	CDR3 DNA	CDR3 protein
.	TRBV18	TRBJ2-5	.	TGTGCCAGCTCACCCGAAGAGACCCAGTACTTC	CASSPEETQYF
.	TRBV3-1	TRBJ2-3	.	TGTGCCAGCAGCCGAAGGGGGAGGGCCACGTATTTT	CASSRRGRATYF
.	TRBV27	TRBJ1-3	.	TGTGCCAGCAGTTTCCGAGCGGGAAACACCATATATTTT	CASSFRAGNTIYF
few	TRBV20-1	TRBJ2-7	TRBD2	TGCAGTGCTAGTAGTCCAGCGGGAGGAATTCCGTACGAGCAGTACTTC	CSASSPAGGIPYEQYF
few	TRBV5-6	TRBJ1-1	.	TGTGCCAGCAGCTTCTTCGACAAGAACACTGAAGCTTTCTTT	CASSFFDKNTEAFF
few	TRBV7-9	TRBJ2-1	TRBD2	TGTGCCAGCAGCTTATTTGGGAGGGCTTACAATGAGCAGTTCTTC	CASSLFGRAYNEQFF
.	TRBV13	TRBJ2-7	TRBD2	TGTGCCAGCAGCTTAAGGACTAGCGGGAGTATCGGGCAGTACTTC	CASSLRTSGSIGQYF
few	TRBV20-1	TRBJ1-1	.	TGCAGTGCGACTCCTCAAGGGAGGAAGAACACTGAAGCTTTCTTT	CSATPQGRKNTEAFF
.	TRBV6-5	TRBJ2-5	.	TGTGCCAGCAGTGGACACCTCCAAGAGACCCAGTACTTC	CASSGHLQETQYF
.	TRBV5-1	TRBJ1-1	.	TGCGCCAGCGGCCCGGGACAAAAGGCGACTGAAGCTTTCTTT	CASGPGQKATEAFF
.	TRBV6-5	TRBJ2-5	TRBD1	TGTGCCAGCAGTCAGGACAGGGGGCGGGAGACCCAGTACTTC	CASSQDRGRETQYF
.	TRBV9	TRBJ2-7	.	TGTGCCAGCAGCGTAAGTGCCCCGGGGTACGAGCAGTACTTC	CASSVSAPGYEQYF
.	TRBV12-3/TRBV12-4	TRBJ1-1	.	TGTGCCAGCAGTAACAGGGCGAACACTGAAGCTTTCTTT	CASSNRANTEAFF
once	TRBV15	TRBJ2-3	.	TGTGCCACCAGCAGAGGTTACCTTAGCGGCACAGATACGCAGTATTTT	CATSRGYLSGTDTQYF
few	TRBV5-1	TRBJ1-6	TRBD1	TGCGCCAGCAGCTTGGTTCGGACAGGGTATTCACCCCTCCACTTT	CASSLVRTGYSPLHF
.	TRBV3-1	TRBJ2-1	.	TGTGCCAGCAGCCACCCTCACAGGGAAAATGAGCAGTTCTTC	CASSHPHRENEQFF
.	TRBV12-3/TRBV12-4	TRBJ2-4	.	TGTGCCAGCAGTTTCTCAGGGGAGGGAAACATTCAGTACTTC	CASSFSGEGNIQYF
.	TRBV4-1	TRBJ2-4	TRBD2	TGCGCCAGCAGCCAACCTGCTCTAGCGGGTGGCAAAAACATTCAGTACTTC	CASSQPALAGGKNIQYF
few	TRBV20-1	TRBJ1-5	.	TGCAGTGCTAGAGCGGGGGAAAGCAATCAGCCCCAGCATTTT	CSARAGESNQPQHF
many	TRBV10-3	TRBJ1-5	.	TGTGCCATCAGTGGACAGACAAATCAGCCCCAGCATTTT	CAISGQTNQPQHF
.	TRBV5-1	TRBJ1-6	.	TGCGCCAGCAGCTTGGGGACTCCTATCTATAATTCACCCCTCCACTTT	CASSLGTPIYNSPLHF
few	TRBV12-3/TRBV12-4	TRBJ1-2	TRBD1	TGTGCCAGCAGCCCCAGACAGGGACGCTATGGCTACACCTTC	CASSPRQGRYGYTF